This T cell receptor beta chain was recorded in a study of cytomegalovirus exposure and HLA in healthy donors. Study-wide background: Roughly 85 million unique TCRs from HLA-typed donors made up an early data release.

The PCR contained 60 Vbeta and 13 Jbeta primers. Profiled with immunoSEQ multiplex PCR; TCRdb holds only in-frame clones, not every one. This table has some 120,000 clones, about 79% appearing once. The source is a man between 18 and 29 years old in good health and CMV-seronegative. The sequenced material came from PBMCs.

The CDR3 here is CSATSSGGYTF. For the CDR3, the DNA is TGCAGTGCTACCTCTTCCGGTGGCTACACCTTC. The chain is built from TRBV20-1 and TRBJ1-2; D unresolved. Germline-derived CDR1 and CDR2 are DFQATT and SNEGSKA (reference sequence). The V end was cut by 4 bases, the J end by 7 bases, with 10 bases between. This CDR3 contains 11 residues.